The 22 T cell receptor beta chains below come from one sample, sequenced in a study of T-cell reconstitution after alpha-beta-depleted transplantation in children. A TCRbeta library incorporating unique molecular identifiers was prepared. TCRdb re-derived calls from the PCR reads in MiXCR, one entry per CDR3 protein. The data show about 170,000 distinct CDR3 sequences, with approximately 10% seen just once and around 14% held by the top ten. Material: PBMCs, obtained before TCRalphabeta/CD19-depleted stem cell transplant. The source of these receptors is a boy between 2 and 10 years old with acute myeloid leukemia, due to receive a stem cell transplant.

Regarding this clonotype: A much larger clone lies one base from this, so it may be a read error. CDR3 sequence: CSTWPPSYEQYF. In DNA form, the CDR3 reads TGCAGTACTTGGCCCCCCTCATACGAGCAGTACTTC. V gene TRBV20-1 combines with J gene TRBJ2-7; D unresolved. Trimming pared 8 bases from V and 4 bases from J, leaving 15 bases between. CDR3 length equals 12 residues. CDR1 and CDR2 from the germline V gene are DFQATT and SNEGSKA (reference sequence).

This clonotype was seen repeatedly, ten times or more. V is TRBV7-9 and J is TRBJ2-3; 11 bases agree with TRBD2. This CDR3 region has 18 residues. Germline CDR1 reads SEHNR; CDR2 reads FQNEAQ (reference sequence). V trimming: 4 bases; J trimming: 0 bases; junction bases outside the gene matches: 9. The CDR3 bases are TGTGCCAGCAGCTGGATAGGGACTAGCGGCTATAGCACAGATACGCAGTATTTT. It encodes CASSWIGTSGYSTDTQYF.

This clonotype has a count of ten or more. The J gene is TRBJ2-1, the V gene TRBV3-1; 13 bases align to TRBD2. Trimming removed 0 bases from V and 6 bases from J; junction bases left unmatched: 5. The length of the CDR3 is 17 residues. Per the germline V gene, CDR1 is LGHDT and CDR2 is YNNKEL (reference sequence). The DNA for the CDR3 is TGTGCCAGCAGCCAAGATAGGACTAGCGGGGGACGCAATGAGCAGTTCTTC. Translated, it gives CASSQDRTSGGRNEQFF.

This clonotype was counted at least ten times. The V and J genes are TRBV6-1 and TRBJ2-7; no reliable D call. V was shortened by 2 bases and J by 5 bases, with 16 bases between the two germline ends. This CDR3 region has 15 residues. CDR1 and CDR2 (germline): MNHNS, SASEGT. The CDR3 sequence is CASSEMWFNGDEQYV. The CDR3 DNA is TGTGCCAGCAGTGAAATGTGGTTTAACGGAGACGAGCAGTACGTC.

Turning to this clonotype: A much bigger clone sits one base away, suggesting this may be a read error. The rearrangement uses TRBV11-2 and TRBJ2-2; tentative D call: TRBD2 (5 bases). This CDR3 spans 15 amino acids. Germline values: CDR1 SGHAT, CDR2 FQNNGV. Trimming left V 2 bases short and J 5 bases short, with 12 bases between. CDR3 residues: CASSLLELATGELFF. CDR3 bases: TGTGCCAGCAGCTTACTGGAATTAGCGACCGGGGAGCTGTTTTTT.

This clonotype was recorded many times. The rearrangement links TRBV5-6 to TRBJ2-1; D may be TRBD2 (6 bases). Trimming left V 4 bases short and J 3 bases short, with 17 bases between. CDR3 size: 16 residues. Germline assignment: CDR1 SGHDT and CDR2 YYEEEE. This CDR3 is CASSRGLPVNYNEQFF. CDR3 nucleotide sequence: TGTGCCAGCAGCCGGGGACTCCCCGTGAACTACAATGAGCAGTTCTTC.

Ten or more counts support this clonotype. The CDR3 here is CASSSGGAKLPFF. The CDR3 bases are TGTGCCAGCAGTTCGGGAGGGGCTAAGCTTCCATTCTTC. The chain combines TRBV7-2 with TRBJ2-1; 8 nucleotides match TRBD2. CDR1 and CDR2 (germline): SGHTA, FQGNSA. The CDR3 is made up of 13 amino acids. With V trimmed by 6 bases and J by 16 bases, 14 bases remained unmatched.

This clonotype appeared many times. The V call is TRBV12-3 or TRBV12-4, the J call TRBJ1-5; D not resolved. V lost 3 bases to trimming and J lost 0 bases, with 9 bases between them. This CDR3 is 15 amino acids long. The CDR3 bases are TGTGCCAGCAGTTTTCGGCAACTTAGCAATCAGCCCCAGCATTTT. The encoded protein is CASSFRQLSNQPQHF.

This clonotype was recorded many times. The chain carries TRBV4-1 and TRBJ2-3, with 9 bases lining up with TRBD1. Trimming cost V 4 bases and J 4 bases; bases outside gene matches: 12. The CDR3 totals 17 residues. The germline gives CDR1 MGHRA, CDR2 YSYEKL. The chain's CDR3 is CASSPQAGTGSSDTQYF. The CDR3 DNA reads TGCGCCAGCAGCCCCCAAGCCGGGACAGGGAGTTCAGATACGCAGTATTTT.

This clonotype was seen at least ten times. This sequence joins TRBV12-3 or TRBV12-4 and TRBJ2-3, with 8 nucleotides matching TRBD2. This CDR3 has 14 residues. J was trimmed by 5 bases and V by 5 bases; bases with no gene match: 6. The DNA of the CDR3 is TGTGCCAGCAGTAACCTAGCGGGTGAAGATACGCAGTATTTT. Translation: CASSNLAGEDTQYF.

This clonotype showed up many times. The chain is built from TRBV27 and TRBJ2-7, with 9 bases that match TRBD1. The CDR3 spans 14 residues. The V segment lost 6 bases and the J segment 2 bases; nucleotides outside the gene matches: 5. Germline assignment: CDR1 MNHEY and CDR2 SMNVEV (reference sequence). The CDR3 region has the DNA TGTGCCAGCAGACTGGACAGGGGTCCCTACGAGCAGTACTTC. Its protein is CASRLDRGPYEQYF.

V is TRBV21-1 and J is TRBJ2-7; TRBD2, the table's D call, was not compared with the DNA. TRBV21-1 counts as a pseudogene. The CDR3 runs to 19 residues. CDR3 sequence reads: CASSKPRDAPAPTNYEQYV. For the CDR3, the DNA is TGTGCCAGCAGCAAACCTAGGGACGCACCCGCTCCAACAAACTACGAGCAGTACGTC.

This clonotype was recorded at least ten times. V and J are TRBV6-6 and TRBJ1-6, with D possibly matching TRBD1 (5 bases). The CDR3 has 13 amino acids. Germline V CDR1 and CDR2: MNHNY, SVGAGI (reference sequence). V lost 7 bases, J lost 4 bases, and 8 bases lay in between. The CDR3 loop reads CASTRQYNSPLHF. The CDR3 DNA reads as TGTGCCAGCACTCGACAGTATAATTCACCCCTCCACTTT.

This clonotype was found many times. V is TRBV12-3 or TRBV12-4 and J is TRBJ2-2; TRBD2 matches at 8 bases. V gave up 3 bases and J gave up 4 bases; unmatched junction bases: 10. The CDR3 has 17 residues. Here the CDR3 DNA reads TGTGCCAGCAGTTTGATCGGGGGGGCCATCGGCACCGGGGAGCTGTTTTTT. This gives the protein CASSLIGGAIGTGELFF.

This clonotype was counted at least ten times. The junction does not match germline at one end; this may be a read error. This rearrangement joins TRBV27 to TRBJ1-1; 10 bases fit TRBD1. Per the germline V gene, CDR1 is MNHEY and CDR2 is SMNVEV (reference sequence). CDR3 length: 15 residues. In nucleotides, the CDR3 is TGTGCCAGCAGTCTATCCGGGACAGGGGTAAGTGAAGCTTTCTTT. Its translation: CASSLSGTGVSEAFF.

This chain uses TRBV7-9 with TRBJ2-7, with a tentative D call TRBD2 (6 bases). The CDR3 runs 15 residues. CDR1 is SEHNR, CDR2 FQNEAQ, per germline (reference sequence). V lost 0 bases and J 3 bases, leaving 12 bases between the germline ends. The CDR3 is CASSLAEGPYYEQYF. DNA of the CDR3: TGTGCCAGCAGCTTAGCGGAGGGGCCCTACTACGAGCAGTACTTC.

This clonotype was observed at least ten times. The chain uses TRBV15 and TRBJ2-5; 8 bases line up with TRBD2. Germline V CDR1 and CDR2: LNHNV, YYDKDF (reference sequence). The CDR3 length is 17 residues. With 0 bases clipped from V and 4 bases from J, the junction kept 10 bases outside the gene matches. The CDR3 loop reads CATSRESSGTGRETQYF. CDR3 DNA sequence: TGTGCCACCAGCAGAGAAAGTAGCGGGACCGGGCGAGAGACCCAGTACTTC.

This sequence joins TRBV12-3 or TRBV12-4 and TRBJ2-2, with 9 nucleotides matching TRBD1. This CDR3 is built from 17 residues. V lost 8 bases to trimming and J lost 1 base; unmatched junction nucleotides: 11. The CDR3 loop reads CASLNPGTGRNTGELFF. The DNA of the CDR3 is TGTGCCAGCCTTAACCCTGGGACAGGGCGGAACACCGGGGAGCTGTTTTTT.

This clonotype has a count of ten or more. This rearrangement joins TRBV5-1 to TRBJ2-1, with 7 bases fitting TRBD1. The CDR3 consists of 14 residues. Germline trimming cut 4 bases from V and 6 bases from J; bases unmatched to any gene: 7. Germline CDR1 is SGHRS and CDR2 is YFSETQ. The CDR3 nucleotides are TGCGCCAGCAGCCTCGGAGCAGGGGGCAATGAGCAGTTCTTC. Amino acid sequence: CASSLGAGGNEQFF.

This clonotype showed up many times. The chain links TRBV11-1 to TRBJ2-1; 9 bases are a match to TRBD2. The CDR3 is made up of 14 amino acids. Looked up from germline, CDR1 is SGHAT and CDR2 is FQDESV (reference sequence). Trimming cost V 1 base and J 11 bases; bases outside gene matches: 6. The CDR3 sequence: CASSLDPLAGQQFF. The CDR3 DNA follows: TGTGCCAGCAGCTTAGACCCACTAGCGGGCCAGCAGTTCTTC.

There are many counts of this clonotype. The chain links TRBV6-5 to TRBJ1-2, with no clear D. This CDR3 is built from 14 residues. Germline V CDR1 and CDR2: MNHEY, SVGAGI. Trimming took 6 bases from V and 1 from J, leaving 12 bases between them. CDR3 coding DNA: TGTGCCAGCAGCCCGGACCGGAATAACTATGGCTACACCTTC. Encoded protein: CASSPDRNNYGYTF.

The gene calls are TRBV19 and TRBJ2-1, with 11 nucleotides matching TRBD2. Germline-derived CDR1 and CDR2 are LNHDA and SQIVND (reference sequence). There are 16 residues in the CDR3. Losses at the gene ends were 7 bases for V and 3 bases for J; bases not matched to a gene: 8. CDR3: CASTSVGTSGYNEQFF. The DNA for the CDR3 is TGTGCCAGTACCTCCGTCGGGACTAGCGGCTACAATGAGCAGTTCTTC.